Listed here are 21 T cell receptor beta chains from one sample, sequenced in a study of T-cell memory formation after mild COVID-19. TCRdb reprocessed the 5' RACE reads via MiXCR and lists one record per CDR3 protein. The sample includes approximately 480,000 distinct CDR3 sequences, roughly 18% of them seen just once. Sequencing used PBMCs or a T cell subset sorted from them (not recorded which). The receptors originated from an adult woman who had mild COVID-19 (a few samples of this study predate the infection). Cell type and time point are not known.

This clonotype was detected a few times. J is TRBJ2-3 and V is TRBV3-1; 7 bases agree with TRBD1. Germline-derived CDR1 and CDR2 are LGHDT and YNNKEL (reference sequence). The CDR3 has 15 residues. V lost 0 bases, J lost 4 bases, and 4 bases stayed unmatched. The CDR3 reads CASSQDRGFADTQYF. The CDR3 DNA sequence: TGTGCCAGCAGCCAAGACAGGGGGTTCGCAGATACGCAGTATTTT.

The chain is built from TRBV6-6 and TRBJ1-5, with D unresolved. Trimming shortened V by 5 bases and J by 3 bases, and 11 bases separated the two germline ends. This CDR3 spans 14 amino acids. The germline V gene has CDR1 MNHNY and CDR2 SVGAGI (reference sequence). The CDR3 nucleotides are TGTGCCAGCAGTACCCGGGAATCCAATCAGCCCCAGCATTTT. This translates into CASSTRESNQPQHF.

The V and J genes are TRBV5-6 and TRBJ2-1, with a possible D match to TRBD2 (5 bases). CDR1 is SGHDT, CDR2 YYEEEE, per germline. The length of the CDR3 is 16 residues. V was clipped by 1 base and J by 0 bases, with 11 bases between them. The CDR3 reads CASSLPQDFSYNEQFF. CDR3 coding DNA: TGTGCCAGCAGCTTGCCCCAGGACTTCTCCTACAATGAGCAGTTCTTC.

The chain has TRBV4-3 and TRBJ2-1; 7 bases fit TRBD1. The trim removed 5 bases at V and 9 bases at J, leaving 10 bases unmatched. The CDR3 runs to 14 residues. Germline V gives CDR1 LGHNA, CDR2 YSLEER. CDR3 sequence (DNA): TGCGCCAGCAGCAGGACAGGAGCCGTCAGTGAGCAGTTCTTC. This codes for CASSRTGAVSEQFF.

J is TRBJ2-7 and V is TRBV10-3; 8 bases fit TRBD1. Germline trimming cut 7 bases from V and 2 bases from J; bases unmatched to any gene: 10. The CDR3 length is 15 residues. Germline loops: CDR1 ENHRY, CDR2 SYGVKD. The CDR3 bases are TGTGCCATCACCTCGGGGGAGGACAGGGCCTACGAGCAGTACTTC. As protein: CAITSGEDRAYEQYF.

This clonotype was counted only a few times. The chain has TRBV7-2 and TRBJ2-7; TRBD2 is a possible D gene (6 bases). The germline CDR1 and CDR2 sequences are SGHTA and FQGNSA. Trimming left V 5 bases short and J 5 bases short, with 19 bases between. This CDR3 is built from 15 residues. This CDR3 is CASSLTPAGIHEQYF. The CDR3 coding sequence is TGTGCCAGCAGCCTGACGCCCGCGGGGATCCACGAGCAGTACTTC.

Only a few counts were recorded for this clonotype. The CDR3 nucleotides read TGTGCCAGCAGTTTACGCCTTCAAGAGACCCAGTACTTC. Its translation: CASSLRLQETQYF. V and J are TRBV27 and TRBJ2-5; no clear D. This CDR3 has 13 residues. V was clipped by 2 bases and J by 2 bases, with 6 bases between them. Germline lookup yields CDR1 MNHEY and CDR2 SMNVEV (reference sequence).

This clonotype has only a few counts. This chain connects TRBV11-2 to TRBJ2-3; no reliable D call. Germline V CDR1 and CDR2: SGHAT, FQNNGV. V lost 2 bases and J 2 bases, leaving 11 bases between the germline ends. The CDR3 is 15 residues long. The CDR3 DNA sequence: TGTGCCAGCAGCTTAACGCGAAACCCCACAGATACGCAGTATTTT. It encodes CASSLTRNPTDTQYF.

The chain uses TRBV10-3 and TRBJ2-7; 8 nucleotides align to TRBD1. In germline, CDR1 is ENHRY, CDR2 SYGVKD. Germline trimming cut 4 bases from V and 2 bases from J; bases unmatched to any gene: 22. This CDR3 region has 20 residues. As DNA, the CDR3 is TGTGCCATCAGTGTGTCTCGGCGTGACAGGGGCCTCATCAGCGCCTACGAGCAGTACTTC. Protein sequence: CAISVSRRDRGLISAYEQYF.

Only a few counts were recorded for this clonotype. The gene calls are TRBV6-5 and TRBJ2-3; TRBD2 is a possible D gene (6 bases). V lost 6 bases, J lost 5 bases, and 18 bases lay in between. This CDR3 is built from 15 residues. The germline gives CDR1 MNHEY, CDR2 SVGAGI. CDR3 in amino acids: CASRRRDLRQDTQYF. DNA for the CDR3: TGTGCCAGCAGACGCCGGGACTTGCGTCAAGATACGCAGTATTTT.

This clonotype was seen only a few times. The chain uses TRBV7-3 and TRBJ2-7; D might be TRBD1 or TRBD2, each matching 5 bases. The CDR3 is 14 residues long. With 5 bases removed from V and 0 bases from J, the gap between germline ends came to 11 bases. Germline assignment: CDR1 SGHTA and CDR2 FQGTGA. Here the CDR3 DNA reads TGTGCCAGCAGCCCGGGACGGAACTCCTACGAGCAGTACTTC. Its translation is CASSPGRNSYEQYF. Using reference TRBV7-3 and TRBJ2-7 for the parts outside the CDR3, the full variable domain is GAGVSQTPSNKVTEKGKYVELRCDPISGHTALYWYRQSLGQGPEFLIYFQGTGAADDSGLPNDRFFAVRPEGSVSTLKIQRTERGDSAVYLCASSPGRNSYEQYFGPGTRLTVT.

This chain links TRBV3-1 with TRBJ2-4; 14 nucleotides line up with TRBD2. The CDR3 runs 18 residues. The ends lost 1 base at V and 0 bases at J; junction bases unmatched: 2. CDR1 and CDR2 from the germline V gene are LGHDT and YNNKEL (reference sequence). This CDR3 is CASSQGTSGRLAKNIQYF. The CDR3 coding sequence is TGTGCCAGCAGCCAAGGGACTAGCGGGAGGTTAGCCAAAAACATTCAGTACTTC.

This clonotype was observed many times. This chain links TRBV11-1 with TRBJ2-1; D call uncertain. The CDR3 runs 18 residues. Germline assignment: CDR1 SGHAT and CDR2 FQDESV (reference sequence). V was clipped by 2 bases and J by 0 bases, with 17 bases between them. CDR3 in DNA: TGTGCCAGCAGCTTAACCTTCCCGGGCGGTAGCTCCTACAATGAGCAGTTCTTC. This gives the protein CASSLTFPGGSSYNEQFF.

This chain joins TRBV30 and TRBJ1-2, with TRBD1 identical over 7 bases. The CDR3 consists of 14 residues. Germline-derived CDR1 and CDR2 are GTSNPN and SVGIG (reference sequence). V lost 2 bases and J lost 4; bases outside the gene matches: 7. The CDR3 reads CAWSLASGGYGYTF. In DNA form, the CDR3 reads TGTGCCTGGAGTCTCGCATCAGGGGGCTATGGCTACACCTTC.

The CDR3 loop is CASSPILAGGMYNEQFF. CDR3 bases: TGTGCCAGCAGCCCTATACTAGCGGGAGGCATGTACAATGAGCAGTTCTTC. The genes are TRBV12-3 or TRBV12-4 and TRBJ2-1, with 12 bases matching TRBD2. CDR3 length: 17 amino acids. V shed 6 bases, J shed 4 bases, and the junction held 10 bases outside the gene matches.

The chain joins TRBV4-2 to TRBJ1-6; possible D gene TRBD1, 6 bases. Trimming shortened V by 0 bases and J by 7 bases, and 10 bases separated the two germline ends. The CDR3 consists of 15 residues. The germline CDR1 and CDR2 sequences are LGHNA and YNFKEQ. The CDR3, as DNA: TGTGCCAGCAGCCAAGATAGGACAGTAAATTCACCCCTCCACTTT. This gives the protein CASSQDRTVNSPLHF.

In its sample, this clonotype was seen a few times. The J gene is TRBJ2-1, the V gene TRBV5-1; tentatively, D is TRBD1 (5 bases). This CDR3 is built from 13 residues. Germline CDR1 SGHRS, CDR2 YFSETQ. With 4 bases removed from V and 8 bases from J, the gap between germline ends came to 13 bases. CDR3 sequence: CASSRTTAYEQFF. The CDR3 region has the DNA TGCGCCAGCAGCCGGACGACAGCGTATGAGCAGTTCTTC.

The chain joins TRBV7-9 to TRBJ1-1, with TRBD1 matching over 12 bases. With 4 bases clipped from V and 7 bases from J, the junction kept 7 bases outside the gene matches. The CDR3 totals 15 residues. Germline lookup yields CDR1 SEHNR and CDR2 FQNEAQ (reference sequence). The CDR3 loop reads CASSSTRDRGREAFF. The CDR3 bases are TGTGCCAGCAGCTCGACGAGGGACAGGGGGCGTGAAGCTTTCTTT. Based on the CDR3 plus reference TRBV7-9 and TRBJ1-1, the full variable domain is DTGVSQNPRHKITKRGQNVTFRCDPISEHNRLYWYRQTLGQGPEFLTYFQNEAQLEKSRLLSDRFSAERPKGSFSTLEIQRTEQGDSAMYLCASSSTRDRGREAFFGQGTRLTVV.

This clonotype was recorded at least ten times. The chain is built from TRBV12-3 or TRBV12-4 and TRBJ1-1; 7 bases fit TRBD1. This CDR3 has 15 amino acids. Trimming removed 1 base from V and 0 bases from J; junction bases left unmatched: 2. The CDR3 spells CASSLEGAVNTEAFF. The CDR3 DNA reads TGTGCCAGCAGTTTAGAGGGGGCTGTGAACACTGAAGCTTTCTTT.

The CDR3, as DNA: TGTGCCAGCAGCGTTCTAGGGGAGGAGACCCAGTACTTC. Amino acids: CASSVLGEETQYF. The V call is TRBV9, the J call TRBJ2-5; D is possibly TRBD1 or TRBD2 (5 bases each). Trimming took 2 bases from V and 5 from J, leaving 10 bases between them. Germline values: CDR1 SGDLS, CDR2 YYNGEE. There are 13 residues in the CDR3.

The rearrangement links TRBV4-1 to TRBJ2-1, with TRBD1 as a possible D gene (6 bases). CDR1 and CDR2 (germline): MGHRA, YSYEKL. V was trimmed by 3 bases and J by 3 bases, leaving 9 bases between them. The length of the CDR3 is 14 residues. CDR3 in amino acids: CASSQPTGYNEQFF. For the CDR3, the DNA is TGCGCCAGCAGCCAGCCGACAGGCTACAATGAGCAGTTCTTC.